The rows below give T cell receptor beta chains drawn from one sample of a study of T cells after yellow fever vaccination. From the 5' RACE reads, TCRdb called clonotypes with MiXCR, one entry per CDR3 protein. The top ten hold roughly 3.1% of the sample, which has hundreds of thousands of distinct CDR3 sequences, under 15% seen once. Source: CD4+ T cells sorted from PBMCs, taken 15 days after the yellow fever booster vaccination. The receptor source for this set is a man aged 18-30 years who received the YFV17D yellow fever vaccine. CDR3s include the opening cysteine and the closing phenylalanine or tryptophan. A D gene is named only where the DNA matches it firmly. A row's size may be missing; if present it is once, few, many or a size class.

>TRBV7-2|TRBJ2-7|NA|NA
CASSLGGRRDEQYF
TGTGCCAGCAGCTTAGGGGGGCGGCGCGACGAGCAGTACTTC
>TRBV5-1|TRBJ1-1|TRBD1|NA
CASRQTGLPEAFF
TGCGCCAGCAGACAGACAGGGTTGCCTGAAGCTTTCTTT
>TRBV19|TRBJ2-7|NA|few
CASSALVEGYEQYF
TGTGCCAGTAGTGCCCTAGTGGAGGGCTACGAGCAGTACTTC
>TRBV27|TRBJ2-4|NA|few
CASSLVPGGGAKNIQYF
TGTGCCAGCAGTTTGGTGCCCGGCGGAGGGGCCAAAAACATTCAGTACTTC
>TRBV3-1|TRBJ2-5|NA|few
CASSQVPPFETQYF
TGTGCCAGCAGCCAAGTTCCGCCTTTCGAGACCCAGTACTTC
>TRBV9|TRBJ2-3|TRBD2|few
CASSLRTSPADTQYF
TGTGCCAGCAGCTTAAGGACTAGCCCGGCAGATACGCAGTATTTT
>TRBV7-7|TRBJ2-2|NA|many
CASRSQGYTGELFF
TGTGCTAGCAGGAGTCAGGGGTACACCGGGGAGCTGTTTTTT
>TRBV27|TRBJ2-1|TRBD2|NA
CASIGSGVNNEQFF
TGTGCCAGCATAGGGAGCGGGGTTAACAATGAGCAGTTCTTC
>TRBV12-3/TRBV12-4|TRBJ1-1|NA|few
CASNAGPPGNTEAFF
TGTGCCAGCAACGCGGGGCCCCCGGGGAACACTGAAGCTTTCTTT
>TRBV7-2|TRBJ2-1|TRBD2|many
CASSTSGGGYNEQFF
TGTGCCAGCAGCACTAGCGGGGGGGGCTACAATGAGCAGTTCTTC
>TRBV7-9|TRBJ2-3|NA|few
CASSPTGSSTDTQYF
TGTGCCAGCAGCCCTACAGGGTCGAGCACAGATACGCAGTATTTT
>TRBV7-2|TRBJ2-3|NA|many
CASSFRLTDTQYF
TGTGCCAGCAGCTTTCGACTAACAGATACGCAGTATTTT
>TRBV7-9|TRBJ2-3|NA|few
CASSLDLASRDTQYF
TGTGCCAGCAGCTTGGACCTGGCGAGTCGAGATACGCAGTATTTT
>TRBV20-1|TRBJ1-4|NA|few
CSARNREKLFF
TGCAGTGCTAGGAACAGGGAAAAACTGTTTTTT
>TRBV5-1|TRBJ2-3|TRBD2|many
CASRQTGGTSTDTQYF
TGCGCCAGCAGACAAACGGGGGGGACTAGCACAGATACGCAGTATTTT
>TRBV7-9|TRBJ1-1|NA|many
CASSLGTIGEAFF
TGTGCCAGCAGCTTAGGGACAATCGGTGAAGCTTTCTTT
>TRBV27|TRBJ1-1|NA|many
CASSFPSGPRATEAFF
TGTGCCAGCAGTTTCCCCTCGGGACCCCGGGCCACTGAAGCTTTCTTT
>TRBV20-1|TRBJ1-2|NA|NA
CSANDVRQDNYGYTF
TGCAGTGCTAACGACGTTCGACAGGATAACTATGGCTACACCTTC
>TRBV20-1|TRBJ2-1|TRBD2|NA
CSGYPGGSYNEQFF
TGCAGTGGGTACCCGGGGGGCTCCTACAATGAGCAGTTCTTC
>TRBV20-1|TRBJ2-4|NA|NA
CSARPRPERDPKNIQYF
TGCAGTGCTAGACCCCGACCCGAGAGGGATCCCAAAAACATTCAGTACTTC
>TRBV3-1|TRBJ1-4|TRBD1|few
CASSHYGTGTTNEKLFF
TGTGCCAGCAGCCATTACGGGACAGGGACGACTAATGAAAAACTGTTTTTT
>TRBV7-2|TRBJ2-3|TRBD2|NA
CASRRAGEHRDTQYF
TGTGCCAGCAGACGAGCGGGGGAGCATCGAGATACGCAGTATTTT
>TRBV12-3/TRBV12-4|TRBJ2-5|NA|NA
CASRQGAGSGTQYF
TGTGCCAGCAGGCAAGGGGCGGGGTCAGGGACCCAGTACTTC
>TRBV7-9|TRBJ1-2|NA|NA
CASSLQTDYGYTF
TGTGCCAGCAGCCTTCAGACGGACTATGGCTACACCTTC
>TRBV5-1|TRBJ1-2|TRBD1|NA
CASSWDSPRGGYTF
TGCGCCAGCAGCTGGGACAGCCCTAGGGGCGGCTACACCTTC
>TRBV5-1|TRBJ2-1|TRBD2|many
CASSPGTSVYNEQFF
TGCGCCAGCAGCCCCGGGACTAGCGTCTACAATGAGCAGTTCTTC